The entry that follows covers one T cell receptor (beta chain) sequence. This clonotype appeared a few times. Its antigen remains undetermined. One base away there is no much larger clone; base qualities are not given. The source of the sample is a study of regulatory T cells in long-lasting Graves disease (TCRdb year 2021). Turning to the overall study: Persistent Graves' disease was defined as antithyroid drug treatment for over 5 years with persistently positive TSH receptor autoantibodies. A total of around 35 samples were covered by TCR sequencing, comprising approximately 13 persistent and roughly 20 newly diagnosed Graves' disease patients. Persistent Graves' disease patients were compared with newly diagnosed Graves' disease patients by peripheral blood TCR sequencing and RNA sequencing. The study was registered as a clinical trial and conducted in China. In the clinical cohort, patients with persistent Graves' disease had used antithyroid drugs for an average of about 10.3 years. The investigation overall reported the following: More public clonotypes were shared among persistent patients (under 3,000) than among newly diagnosed patients (966). Only the TCR beta chain was sequenced and analyzed. Only peripheral blood was studied, because thyroid tissue, the primary lesion, was inaccessible. The authors noted that the small sample size was a limitation that may lower accuracy. Compared with newly diagnosed patients, patients with persistent Graves' disease had lower TCR Shannon entropy and fewer highly expanded clones, which suggests clonal expansion.

The time point tag for this specimen amounts to: persistent/refractory GD, antithyroid drugs over 5 years with positive TRAb. For both TCR sequencing and RNA sequencing, RNA was extracted from PBMCs in TRIzol. The diagnosis of Graves' disease was made according to American Thyroid Association guidelines. The patients came from an endocrinology department in Xi'an, China. Each patient gave 9 to 10 milliliters of peripheral blood, collected in an EDTA anticoagulant tube. PBMCs were isolated by Ficoll Paque Plus density gradient separation without further T cell sorting. An Agilent 2100 Bioanalyzer and agarose gel were used to check RNA quality, and a NanoDrop 2000 was used to measure RNA concentration. Library preparation used multiplex PCR. Sequenced using an Illumina HiSeq 4000. To build TCR beta libraries, CDR3 regions were amplified by Arm-PCR using iRepertoire HTBI primers. PCR products were gel purified before sequencing. The source study handled its data this way. Gene usage analysis of CDR3 amino acid clonotypes relied on the roughly 64 TRBV and around 13 TRBJ segments identified across samples. Filtered high-quality paired reads were merged into contigs using COPE and FqMerger. BLAST was used to align contigs to IMGT TRBV, TRBD and TRBJ reference genes, and CDR3 was defined according to IMGT. Any clonotype with a frequency above 0.1% was counted as a highly expanded clone. Shannon entropy was used to measure repertoire diversity, and the Gini coefficient was used to measure V-J evenness. A clonotype found in more than one individual was treated as public. The public reads were reanalyzed by TCRdb: fastp trimming at Q25, MiXCR alignment, in-frame beta chains only. Rows matching on CDR3 protein sequence are summarized as one entry with the most common DNA and genes. These V and J calls are TCRdb output, not the study's own analysis. Counted in this sample were approximately 400,000 distinct CDR3 sequences; about a quarter of them appeared once. Of the sample, about a quarter is held by the ten largest clones.

The starting material was peripheral blood mononuclear cells (PBMCs), obtained when the disease was refractory, from a patient treated with antithyroid drugs. The sequence was obtained from a female donor with Graves disease.

The nucleotide sequence is given as TGCAGCGCGTGGACAGGGGGCGATCAGTACTTC. Its translation is CSAWTGGDQYF. Recombination connected TRBV29-1 to TRBJ2-7; 11 bases in the middle match TRBD1. Based on the germline V gene, the CDR1 and CDR2 sequences are SQVTM and ANQGSEA. V trim: 7 bases; J trim: 10 bases; unmatched bases: 6. Spanning cysteine to phenylalanine, the CDR3 consists of 11 amino acids. The entry retains the CDR3 DNA only, 33 bases that are in frame from base 1.